A single sample gave rise to the 15 T cell receptor beta chains below, sequenced in a study of shared clonotypes between healthy human individuals. The data were produced by immunoSEQ multiplex PCR, yet TCRdb's version contains in-frame clones alone and is incomplete. The data show 2 million to 2.5 million clones, around 95% seen once. The sequenced sample was naive CD4+ T cells sorted from blood. Subset given: CD45RA+ positively selected. The receptors derive from a man aged 18 to 30 in good health.

This chain links TRBV5-1 with TRBJ2-1; possibly TRBD1 for D (5 bases). The CDR3 consists of 15 residues. Germline V gives CDR1 SGHRS, CDR2 YFSETQ. The germline V and J ends were trimmed by 0 bases and 6 bases, with 13 bases remaining between them. Written as DNA, the CDR3 is TGCGCCAGCAGCTTGGATCAGGGAACTCGCAATGAGCAGTTCTTC. This encodes CASSLDQGTRNEQFF.

The gene calls are TRBV5-6 and TRBJ2-1; no reliable D call. Germline V gene sequence: CDR1 SGHDT, CDR2 YYEEEE. The CDR3 spans 16 residues. V dropped 0 bases and J dropped 0 bases, with 10 bases sitting between them. CDR3 bases: TGTGCCAGCAGCTTGGACGACTGGTACTCCTACAATGAGCAGTTCTTC. Protein product: CASSLDDWYSYNEQFF. The full variable domain, rest sourced from reference TRBV5-6 and TRBJ2-1, is DAGVTQSPTHLIKTRGQQVTLRCSPKSGHDTVSWYQQALGQGPQFIFQYYEEEERQRGNFPDRFSGHQFPNYSSELNVNALLLGDSALYLCASSLDDWYSYNEQFFGPGTRLTVL.

This clone occurred once. This rearrangement joins TRBV19 to TRBJ1-6, with TRBD1 as a possible D gene (5 bases). The CDR3 is 13 residues long. V lost 8 bases and J lost 10, with 15 bases in between. Germline loops: CDR1 LNHDA, CDR2 SQIVND (reference sequence). Here the CDR3 DNA reads TGTGCCAGTCAGGATCCGGGGGGGTCACCCCTCCACTTT. This encodes CASQDPGGSPLHF.

V usage is TRBV6-6 and J usage is TRBJ1-1; 8 nucleotides match TRBD1. In germline, CDR1 is MNHNY, CDR2 SVGAGI (reference sequence). The junction had 11 bases not matched to a gene; V was cut back by 8 bases and J by 12 bases. The CDR3 loop spans 12 amino acids. The CDR3 here is CASDPRAGGTFF. CDR3 nucleotide sequence: TGTGCCAGCGACCCCAGGGCAGGGGGCACTTTCTTT.

Turning to this clone: Other DNA sequences in the sample encode the same CDR3. The V gene is TRBV2, the J gene TRBJ1-5; D call uncertain. Per germline, CDR1 SNHLY and CDR2 FYNNEI. There are 13 residues in the CDR3. The V and J ends lost 0 bases and 4 bases respectively, with 4 bases between them. The DNA for the CDR3 is TGTGCCAGCAGTGAAGCAGGTAATCAGCCCCAGCATTTT. Translation: CASSEAGNQPQHF.

In this sample, this clone turned up once. The genes are TRBV7-6 and TRBJ1-2; D is possibly TRBD1 (5 bases). Germline lookup yields CDR1 SGHVS and CDR2 FNYEAQ. The CDR3 totals 12 residues. With 5 bases removed from V and 7 bases from J, the gap between germline ends came to 11 bases. CDR3 in DNA: TGTGCCAGCAGCCCGGTGGGGGGTGGCTACACCTTC. Its protein is CASSPVGGGYTF.

This clone was detected a few times. The rearrangement joins TRBV6-5 to TRBJ2-6; 7 positions match TRBD2. With 6 bases clipped from V and 8 bases from J, the junction kept 4 bases outside the gene matches. This CDR3 has 13 residues. Germline values: CDR1 MNHEY, CDR2 SVGAGI. The DNA for the CDR3 is TGTGCCAGCAGCCACAGCGGGACCAACGTCCTGACTTTC. As protein: CASSHSGTNVLTF.

On this clone itself: At the DNA level, this CDR3 is encoded by other sequences in the same sample as well. The rearrangement joins TRBV5-4 to TRBJ2-3; D unresolved. Germline lookup yields CDR1 SGHNT and CDR2 YYREEE (reference sequence). The V and J ends lost 4 bases and 3 bases respectively, with 6 bases between them. The CDR3 length is 12 residues. The CDR3 sequence is CASSPGTDTQYF. The CDR3, as DNA: TGTGCCAGCAGCCCCGGGACAGATACGCAGTATTTT.

V gene TRBV11-2 combines with J gene TRBJ2-1; 11 bases agree with TRBD2. Losses at the gene ends were 1 base for V and 15 bases for J; bases not matched to a gene: 8. The CDR3 loop spans 14 amino acids. Per germline, CDR1 SGHAT and CDR2 FQNNGV. The CDR3 DNA follows: TGTGCCAGCAGCTTAGTCCCGGGACTAGCGGATCGGTTCTTC. Translating it yields CASSLVPGLADRFF.

The table lists this clone with a few counts. The chain is built from TRBV7-9 and TRBJ1-6; D is undetermined. Trimming took 4 bases from V and 6 from J, leaving 13 bases between them. This CDR3 contains 15 residues. CDR1 is SEHNR and CDR2 is FQNEAQ in the germline V gene (reference sequence). The CDR3 nucleotides read TGTGCCAGCAGCTACGCCGGGATCACTAATTCACCCCTCCACTTT. Amino acid sequence: CASSYAGITNSPLHF.

The chain links TRBV5-6 to TRBJ1-2; D not resolved. The V and J ends lost 2 bases and 8 bases respectively, with 13 bases between them. The CDR3 loop spans 13 amino acids. CDR1 and CDR2 (germline): SGHDT, YYEEEE. The CDR3 DNA follows: TGTGCCAGCAGCTTTGATCTGGGCCCGGGCTACACCTTC. This gives the protein CASSFDLGPGYTF.

Note on this clone: Other DNA sequences in this specimen translate into the identical CDR3. The chain employs TRBV18 and TRBJ1-4; 7 bases agree with TRBD1. Germline CDR1 KGHSH, CDR2 LQKENI. V shed 3 bases and J 5 bases; nucleotides not matched to a gene: 3. The CDR3 sequence is 14 residues long. The CDR3 DNA is TGTGCCAGCTCACCCCCGACAGGGAATGAAAAACTGTTTTTT. Amino acid sequence: CASSPPTGNEKLFF.

Remarks on this clone: The same CDR3 can be traced to other DNA sequences in this sample. The chain carries TRBV6-5 and TRBJ2-1, with TRBD2 identical over 7 bases. Unmatched junction bases numbered 2, after V lost 0 bases and J lost 6 bases. There are 14 residues in the CDR3. Per the germline V gene, CDR1 is MNHEY and CDR2 is SVGAGI. CDR3 loop: CASSYSTGGNEQFF. DNA of the CDR3: TGTGCCAGCAGTTACTCAACGGGGGGCAATGAGCAGTTCTTC.

V is TRBV7-2 and J is TRBJ1-2, with no clear D. The CDR3 totals 15 residues. Germline assignment: CDR1 SGHTA and CDR2 FQGNSA. Trimming left V 5 bases short and J 0 bases short, with 13 bases between. CDR3 DNA: TGTGCCAGCAGCCCCCGGGGAGGTTCTAACTATGGCTACACCTTC. Its translation is CASSPRGGSNYGYTF. The full variable domain, its missing parts supplied by reference TRBV7-2 and TRBJ1-2, is GAGVSQSPSNKVTEKGKDVELRCDPISGHTALYWYRQSLGQGLEFLIYFQGNSAPDKSGLPSDRFSAERTGGSVSTLTIQRTQQEDSAVYLCASSPRGGSNYGYTFGSGTRLTVV.

The chain employs TRBV5-1 and TRBJ2-2, with D maybe TRBD2 (6 bases). CDR1 is SGHRS, CDR2 YFSETQ, per germline. The CDR3 runs to 16 residues. V lost 3 bases to trimming and J lost 2 bases, with 14 bases between them. The CDR3 DNA is TGCGCCAGCAGCTCTGCGGGGCGGGCCAACACCGGGGAGCTGTTTTTT. Its protein is CASSSAGRANTGELFF.